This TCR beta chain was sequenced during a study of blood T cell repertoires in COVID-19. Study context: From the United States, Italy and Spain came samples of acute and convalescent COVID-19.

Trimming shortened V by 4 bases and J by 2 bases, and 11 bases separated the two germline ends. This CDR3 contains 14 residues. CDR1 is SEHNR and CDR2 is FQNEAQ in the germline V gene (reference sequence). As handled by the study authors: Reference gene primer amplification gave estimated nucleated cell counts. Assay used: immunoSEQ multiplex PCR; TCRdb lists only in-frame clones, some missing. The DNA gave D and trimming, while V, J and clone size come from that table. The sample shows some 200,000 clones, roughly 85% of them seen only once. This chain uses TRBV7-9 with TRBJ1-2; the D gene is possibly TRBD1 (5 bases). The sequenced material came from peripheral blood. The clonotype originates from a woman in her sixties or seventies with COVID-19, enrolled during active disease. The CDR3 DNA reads TGTGCCAGCAGCTCCCCCGGGGGGAACTATGGCTACACCTTC. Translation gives CASSSPGGNYGYTF.